This section outlines one TCR beta chain sequence together with its context. What it binds is unknown. The data are from a study of OX40 agonist ivuxolimab in advanced cancers. The wider study: Patients got intravenous ivuxolimab at 0.01 to 10 mg/kg every 2 weeks. Study-wide points: Partial responders at 0.1-3.0 mg/kg had among the lowest clonal expansion.

The CDR3 is 16 amino acids. CDR1 is MGHRA, CDR2 YSYEKL, per germline. Trimming shortened V by 1 base and J by 2 bases, and 15 bases separated the two germline ends. TCRdb keeps only in-frame clones here, not all; method: immunoSEQ multiplex PCR. In the table there are tens of thousands of clones, 86% of which are singletons. The source material was CD4+ or CD8+ T cells sorted from blood, sampled in a trial of the OX40 agonist ivuxolimab. This chain links TRBV4-1 with TRBJ2-7; perhaps TRBD2 as D (7 bases). The receptor's source is an adult with an advanced solid tumor such as melanoma, head and neck, liver or kidney cancer. The CDR3 bases are TGCGCCAGCAGCCAAGTATCGGGGGAGGGGGCCTACGAGCAGTACTTC. Translation gives CASSQVSGEGAYEQYF.